A single sample gave rise to the 22 T cell receptor beta chains below, sequenced in a study of beta chain features in type 1 diabetes. Reverse transcribing all isolated RNA meant expressed TCRB transcripts were sequenced. Sequencing used immunoSEQ multiplex PCR; TCRdb keeps in-frame clones, though not all of them. Here the sample spans 450,000 to 600,000 clones, over 25% being singletons. The sample comprised naive CD4+ T cells from blood. The origin of the receptors is a man younger than 35 in good health.

The sample holds a few counts of this clone. This sequence joins TRBV6-5 and TRBJ2-2; TRBD2 agrees at 8 bases. Germline lookup yields CDR1 MNHEY and CDR2 SVGAGI. The CDR3 has 13 amino acids. The ends lost 10 bases at V and 4 bases at J; junction bases unmatched: 5. The CDR3 coding sequence is TGTGCCACGCGGGGGGCCAGCACCGGGGAGCTGTTTTTT. It codes for CATRGASTGELFF.

This clone was seen only a few times. This chain joins TRBV29-1 and TRBJ1-1, with 8 bases matching TRBD1. CDR1 and CDR2 (germline): SQVTM, ANQGSEA. The junction had 7 bases not matched to a gene; V was cut back by 7 bases and J by 3 bases. This CDR3 is 13 amino acids long. CDR3 region: CSGAGGMDTEAFF. CDR3 bases: TGCAGCGGGGCAGGGGGCATGGACACTGAAGCTTTCTTT.

J is TRBJ1-5 and V is TRBV27; TRBD1 matches at 7 bases. Trimming cost V 6 bases and J 2 bases; bases outside gene matches: 4. The CDR3 length is 14 residues. Per the germline V gene, CDR1 is MNHEY and CDR2 is SMNVEV (reference sequence). This CDR3 reads CASRQGVGNQPQHF. DNA for the CDR3: TGTGCCAGCAGGCAGGGGGTGGGCAATCAGCCCCAGCATTTT.

This chain uses TRBV30 with TRBJ1-5, with D maybe TRBD1 (5 bases). This CDR3 has 16 amino acids. V dropped 3 bases and J dropped 4 bases, with 19 bases sitting between them. Per germline, CDR1 GTSNPN and CDR2 SVGIG (reference sequence). CDR3 coding DNA: TGTGCCTGGAGGCCCCAGGGAGGGATCGCTAATCAGCCCCAGCATTTT. Protein product: CAWRPQGGIANQPQHF. Full variable domain (rest looked up from reference TRBV30 and TRBJ1-5): SQTIHQWPATLVQPVGSPLSLECTVEGTSNPNLYWYRQAAGRGLQLLFYSVGIGQISSEVPQNLSASRPQDRQFILSSKKLLLSDSGFYLCAWRPQGGIANQPQHFGDGTRLSIL.

This chain links TRBV27 with TRBJ2-1; the D gene is possibly TRBD2 (5 bases). V dropped 7 bases and J dropped 0 bases, with 10 bases sitting between them. The CDR3 contains 14 residues. The germline V gene encodes CDR1 MNHEY and CDR2 SMNVEV (reference sequence). CDR3 sequence reads: CASIGGGSYNEQFF. CDR3 sequence (DNA): TGTGCCAGCATTGGAGGCGGCTCCTACAATGAGCAGTTCTTC.

The CDR3 region has the DNA TGTGCCAGTCGACTCAGGGGTGAAAAACTGTTTTTT. It yields the protein CASRLRGEKLFF. This chain joins TRBV28 and TRBJ1-4; tentative D call: TRBD1 (6 bases). Germline-derived CDR1 and CDR2 are MDHEN and SYDVKM. The length of the CDR3 is 12 residues. V was pared by 9 bases and J by 7 bases, with 12 bases between. The full variable domain, in which reference TRBV28 and TRBJ1-4 provide the parts outside the CDR3, is DVKVTQSSRYLVKRTGEKVFLECVQDMDHENMFWYRQDPGLGLRLIYFSYDVKMKEKGDIPEGYSVSREKKERFSLILESASTNQTSMYLCASRLRGEKLFFGSGTQLSVL.

The chain is built from TRBV5-6 and TRBJ2-5; TRBD1 aligns across 7 bases. This CDR3 is 15 amino acids long. Germline V gives CDR1 SGHDT, CDR2 YYEEEE. With V trimmed by 4 bases and J by 5 bases, 11 bases remained unmatched. Here the CDR3 reads CASSLYLGQRETQYF. CDR3 DNA: TGTGCCAGCAGCCTGTACCTGGGACAGCGGGAGACCCAGTACTTC. The full variable domain, with the rest looked up from reference TRBV5-6 and TRBJ2-5, is DAGVTQSPTHLIKTRGQQVTLRCSPKSGHDTVSWYQQALGQGPQFIFQYYEEEERQRGNFPDRFSGHQFPNYSSELNVNALLLGDSALYLCASSLYLGQRETQYFGPGTRLLVL.

The table lists this clone with a few counts. This chain connects TRBV7-9 to TRBJ2-7; 9 bases map to TRBD1. Unmatched junction bases numbered 11, after V lost 5 bases and J lost 6 bases. CDR1 is SEHNR, CDR2 FQNEAQ, per germline (reference sequence). The length of the CDR3 is 15 residues. This CDR3 is CASSRRRDRDGEQYF. In nucleotides, the CDR3 is TGTGCCAGCAGCCGCCGTAGGGACAGGGATGGCGAGCAGTACTTC.

This clone was counted between two and nine times. This chain joins TRBV7-9 and TRBJ1-5, with D unclear. The CDR3 has 14 amino acids. Trimming cost V 3 bases and J 5 bases, with 11 bases left between them. Germline V gene data show CDR1 as SEHNR and CDR2 as FQNEAQ (reference sequence). In nucleotides, the CDR3 is TGTGCCAGCAGCTTGCGAGACGGGGATCAGCCCCAGCATTTT. Encoded protein: CASSLRDGDQPQHF. Full variable domain (remainder filled in from reference TRBV7-9 and TRBJ1-5): DTGVSQNPRHKITKRGQNVTFRCDPISEHNRLYWYRQTLGQGPEFLTYFQNEAQLEKSRLLSDRFSAERPKGSFSTLEIQRTEQGDSAMYLCASSLRDGDQPQHFGDGTRLSIL.

V gene TRBV29-1 combines with J gene TRBJ2-3; D is uncertain. CDR1 is SQVTM, CDR2 ANQGSEA, per germline. This CDR3 is 13 amino acids long. Trimming removed 3 bases at V and 2 bases at J, with 9 bases between. This CDR3 is CSVEGRLTDTQYF. CDR3 coding DNA: TGCAGCGTTGAGGGCAGGCTCACAGATACGCAGTATTTT.

The chain is built from TRBV4-2 and TRBJ2-1, with D possibly being TRBD2 (5 bases). The germline gives CDR1 LGHNA, CDR2 YNFKEQ. CDR3 size: 14 residues. V was shortened by 1 base and J by 3 bases, with 7 bases between the two germline ends. In nucleotides, the CDR3 is TGTGCCAGCAGCCAAGCCGGAGGCTACAATGAGCAGTTCTTC. Translated, it gives CASSQAGGYNEQFF.

As to this clone: The same CDR3 arises from other DNA sequences in this sample as well. The chain has TRBV30 and TRBJ1-3; D remains ambiguous. The CDR3 is made up of 12 amino acids. V was cut by 5 bases and J by 0 bases, with 5 bases left in between. Germline V gives CDR1 GTSNPN, CDR2 SVGIG (reference sequence). CDR3 bases: TGTGCCTGGTCAAGCTCTGGAAACACCATATATTTT. Its translation is CAWSSSGNTIYF.

With respect to this clone: This same CDR3 is encoded by further DNA sequences in the sample. The chain links TRBV29-1 to TRBJ1-1; TRBD1 agrees at 7 bases. The CDR3 runs to 13 residues. J gave up 2 bases and V 5 bases, and 5 bases lay outside the gene matches. Germline loops: CDR1 SQVTM, CDR2 ANQGSEA. The chain's CDR3 is CSVRQGLNTEAFF. In nucleotides, the CDR3 is TGCAGCGTTCGACAGGGCTTAAACACTGAAGCTTTCTTT.

There are a few counts of this clone. The gene calls are TRBV27 and TRBJ2-7, with 14 bases that match TRBD2. Germline V CDR1 and CDR2: MNHEY, SMNVEV (reference sequence). Losses at the gene ends were 5 bases for V and 0 bases for J; bases not matched to a gene: 12. This CDR3 spans 19 amino acids. CDR3 sequence reads: CASSQIPGLAGVVSYEQYF. CDR3 nucleotide sequence: TGTGCCAGCAGTCAAATCCCGGGACTAGCGGGAGTCGTCTCCTACGAGCAGTACTTC.

This clone was counted a few times. This specimen includes other DNA sequences encoding the same CDR3. V usage is TRBV6-5 and J usage is TRBJ2-6; D unclear. Germline-derived CDR1 and CDR2 are MNHEY and SVGAGI. The V gene lost 6 bases and the J gene lost 4 bases, with 13 bases spanning the gap. This CDR3 spans 15 amino acids. As DNA, the CDR3 is TGTGCCAGCAGCTACGATACGTCCGGGGCCAACGTCCTGACTTTC. Translated: CASSYDTSGANVLTF.

The V and J genes are TRBV29-1 and TRBJ1-1; D might be TRBD1 (5 bases). The CDR3 has 12 residues. Trimming removed 4 bases at V and 6 bases at J, with 12 bases between. Germline-derived CDR1 and CDR2 are SQVTM and ANQGSEA. This chain's CDR3 is CSVVQGHPEAFF. CDR3 bases: TGCAGCGTTGTTCAGGGCCATCCTGAAGCTTTCTTT.

This clone was found a few times. The gene calls are TRBV18 and TRBJ1-1, with TRBD1 matching over 7 bases. CDR3 length equals 15 residues. V shed 1 base, J shed 2 bases, and the junction held 4 bases outside the gene matches. Germline V gene sequence: CDR1 KGHSH, CDR2 LQKENI. CDR3: CASSPRDSFNTEAFF. The CDR3 bases are TGTGCCAGCTCACCACGGGACAGCTTTAACACTGAAGCTTTCTTT.

V usage is TRBV30 and J usage is TRBJ2-7, with 14 bases matching TRBD2. With 2 bases clipped from V and 6 bases from J, the junction kept 9 bases outside the gene matches. The CDR3 covers 16 residues. The germline V gene has CDR1 GTSNPN and CDR2 SVGIG (reference sequence). CDR3 loop: CAWSRRTSGRLGEQYF. The CDR3 bases are TGTGCCTGGAGTCGCCGGACTAGCGGGAGGTTGGGCGAGCAGTACTTC.

V is TRBV29-1 and J is TRBJ2-5; a possible D gene is TRBD1 (7 bases). Gene TRBJ2-7 matches the end of the DNA better, so the J call may be wrong. CDR1 and CDR2 from the germline V gene are SQVTM and ANQGSEA. The CDR3 is made up of 15 amino acids. The CDR3 region is CSVAPGGGNPYEQYF. The CDR3 bases are TGCAGCGTTGCACCAGGGGGAGGCAATCCCTACGAGCAGTACTTC.

J is TRBJ2-3 and V is TRBV27; D is possibly TRBD2 (5 bases). V lost 4 bases and J lost 3, with 17 bases in between. Germline lookup yields CDR1 MNHEY and CDR2 SMNVEV (reference sequence). CDR3 length equals 16 residues. Written as DNA, the CDR3 is TGTGCCAGCAGTTCCCCTCGTAGCGTGGGAACAGATACGCAGTATTTT. Translation gives CASSSPRSVGTDTQYF.

The rearrangement joins TRBV7-9 to TRBJ2-5; maybe TRBD2 (6 bases). Trimming removed 4 bases at V and 3 bases at J, with 15 bases between. Germline CDR1 SEHNR, CDR2 FQNEAQ (reference sequence). This CDR3 has 15 residues. For the CDR3, the DNA is TGTGCCAGCAGCTCCCGCGGGACGGGAGAAGAGACCCAGTACTTC. Translation: CASSSRGTGEETQYF.

The chain combines TRBV4-3 with TRBJ2-1; D might be TRBD2 (6 bases). Trimming cost V 0 bases and J 9 bases, with 15 bases left between them. The CDR3 runs to 15 residues. Germline CDR1 and CDR2: LGHNA and YSLEER. The CDR3: CASSQELAQRGEQFF. The CDR3 nucleotides are TGCGCCAGCAGCCAAGAACTAGCCCAAAGGGGTGAGCAGTTCTTC.